Each of the 9 T cell receptor beta chains below was sequenced from the same sample in a study of blood T cell repertoires in COVID-19. Using immunoSEQ multiplex PCR, the repertoire was profiled, and TCRdb retains in-frame clones only, with some absent. This sample carries about 190,000 clones, approximately 79% of them seen once, and the ten largest clones take approximately 12%. Material for sequencing was peripheral blood. The receptors were sampled from a man aged 50 or older who had recovered from COVID-19.

V usage is TRBV2 and J usage is TRBJ1-6; a possible D gene is TRBD1 (5 bases). V was cut by 4 bases and J by 16 bases, with 11 bases left in between. This CDR3 has 11 amino acids. Germline V gives CDR1 SNHLY, CDR2 FYNNEI. The CDR3 loop reads CASSGGGALHF. CDR3 DNA: TGTGCCAGCAGTGGAGGAGGGGCTCTCCACTTT.

The DNA for the CDR3 is TGCAGCGTTAGTGAAGCGGGAGGGACAGATACGCAGTATTTT. This sequence encodes CSVSEAGGTDTQYF. The chain links TRBV29-1 to TRBJ2-3, with 10 positions matching TRBD2. Germline V gene data show CDR1 as SQVTM and CDR2 as ANQGSEA. Trimming took 5 bases from V and 3 from J; bases not matched to a gene: 5. The CDR3 extends over 14 amino acids.

This rearrangement joins TRBV10-1 to TRBJ1-1; 10 bases align to TRBD1. The CDR3 has 14 amino acids. Trimming removed 6 bases from V and 3 bases from J; junction bases left unmatched: 4. Germline V lookup: CDR1 WNHNN, CDR2 SYGVQD (reference sequence). The CDR3, as DNA: TGCGCCAGCAGCCGGGACAGGGGTTACACTGAAGCTTTCTTT. Its translation is CASSRDRGYTEAFF.

The chain combines TRBV9 with TRBJ2-1; 9 nucleotides agree with TRBD1. Germline CDR1 and CDR2: SGDLS and YYNGEE. The ends lost 5 bases at V and 6 bases at J; junction bases unmatched: 18. The CDR3 extends over 18 amino acids. For the CDR3, the DNA is TGTGCCAGCAGTCGTCAAGCGTCCGGGACAGGGATAACCAATGAGCAGTTCTTC. As protein: CASSRQASGTGITNEQFF.

The genes are TRBV27 and TRBJ1-2; D is perhaps TRBD1 (6 bases). Per the germline V gene, CDR1 is MNHEY and CDR2 is SMNVEV (reference sequence). Trimming removed 7 bases from V and 4 bases from J, with 16 bases in between. This CDR3 has 14 amino acids. CDR3 bases: TGTGCCAGCAAGATACTGACAGGCTCCTATGGCTACACCTTC. Translating it yields CASKILTGSYGYTF.

Only one count was recorded for this clone. The V call is TRBV7-9, the J call TRBJ2-2; 15 positions agree with TRBD2. The CDR3 loop spans 18 amino acids. The trim removed 5 bases at V and 5 bases at J, leaving 9 bases unmatched. Germline CDR1 is SEHNR and CDR2 is FQNEAQ (reference sequence). As DNA, the CDR3 is TGTGCCAGCAGCCAAACGGGACTAGCGGGAGGATTGACCGGGGAGCTGTTTTTT. Translating gives CASSQTGLAGGLTGELFF.

The chain combines TRBV5-8 with TRBJ2-1, with 10 bases identical to TRBD2. The CDR3 runs 15 residues. The germline V gene encodes CDR1 SGHTS and CDR2 YDEGEE. J was trimmed by 5 bases and V by 2 bases; bases with no gene match: 4. CDR3 in DNA: TGTGCCAGCAGCTTAGCGGGAGGGTCACACAATGAGCAGTTCTTC. Protein sequence: CASSLAGGSHNEQFF.

The chain joins TRBV19 to TRBJ1-3, with D possibly matching TRBD1 (5 bases). The CDR3 sequence is 15 residues long. Deletions cut 3 bases from V and 0 bases from J, with 9 bases between. In germline, CDR1 is LNHDA, CDR2 SQIVND (reference sequence). The CDR3, as DNA: TGTGCCAGTAGTATTGACAGAAACTCTGGAAACACCATATATTTT. This encodes CASSIDRNSGNTIYF.

The rearrangement joins TRBV7-3 to TRBJ2-3, with D uncertain. Trimming took 5 bases from V and 2 from J, leaving 17 bases between them. Germline CDR1 is SGHTA and CDR2 is FQGTGA. The CDR3 length is 16 residues. The CDR3 spells CASSLGNRGYTDTQYF. In DNA, the CDR3 is TGTGCCAGCAGCCTAGGAAATCGAGGATACACAGATACGCAGTATTTT. Full variable domain (rest looked up from reference TRBV7-3 and TRBJ2-3): GAGVSQTPSNKVTEKGKYVELRCDPISGHTALYWYRQSLGQGPEFLIYFQGTGAADDSGLPNDRFFAVRPEGSVSTLKIQRTERGDSAVYLCASSLGNRGYTDTQYFGPGTRLTVL.